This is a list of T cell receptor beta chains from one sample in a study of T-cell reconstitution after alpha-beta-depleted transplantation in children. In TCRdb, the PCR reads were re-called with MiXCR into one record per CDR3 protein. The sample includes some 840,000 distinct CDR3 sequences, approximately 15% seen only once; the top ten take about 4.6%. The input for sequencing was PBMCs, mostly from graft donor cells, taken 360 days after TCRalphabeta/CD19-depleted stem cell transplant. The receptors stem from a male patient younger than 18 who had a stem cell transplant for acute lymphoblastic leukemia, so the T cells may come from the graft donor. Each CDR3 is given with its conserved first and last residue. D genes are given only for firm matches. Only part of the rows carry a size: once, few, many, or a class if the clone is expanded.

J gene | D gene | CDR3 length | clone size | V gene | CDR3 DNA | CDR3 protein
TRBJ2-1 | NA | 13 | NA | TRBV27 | TGTGCCAGCAGTTTGGACCTGGGCGATGAGCAGTTCTTC | CASSLDLGDEQFF
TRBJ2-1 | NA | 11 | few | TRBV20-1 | TGCACCCTCGGGGTCAACAATGAGCAGTTCTTC | CTLGVNNEQFF
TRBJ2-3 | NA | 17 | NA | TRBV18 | TGTGCCAGCTCACCCCGAGGGAGTGAGGCAGGAACAGATACGCAGTATTTT | CASSPRGSEAGTDTQYF
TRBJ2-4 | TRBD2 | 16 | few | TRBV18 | TGTGCCAGCTCACCGCGACTAGCGACCTTGGAAAACATTCAGTACTTC | CASSPRLATLENIQYF
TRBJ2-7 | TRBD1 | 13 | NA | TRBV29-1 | TGCAGCGTTGGGACAGGTAATTCCTACGAGCAGTACTTC | CSVGTGNSYEQYF
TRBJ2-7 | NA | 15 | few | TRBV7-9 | TGTGCCAGCAGCCCGGGGGTCTACCGTGGGGACGAGCAGTACTTC | CASSPGVYRGDEQYF
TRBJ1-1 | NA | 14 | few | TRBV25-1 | TGTGCCAGCAGTGATAAAGGGGAAGACACTGAAGCTTTCTTT | CASSDKGEDTEAFF
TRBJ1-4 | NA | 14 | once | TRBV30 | TGTGCCTGGAGTGTCTTTGCAACTAATGAAAAACTGTTTTTT | CAWSVFATNEKLFF
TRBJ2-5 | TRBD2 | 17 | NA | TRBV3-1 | TGTGCCAGCAGCCCGGGACTAGCGGGAGTTGTCGGAGAGACCCAGTACTTC | CASSPGLAGVVGETQYF
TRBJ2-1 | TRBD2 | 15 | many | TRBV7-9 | TGTGCCAGCAGCTTAGTACTAGCGGCTAGCAATGAGCAGTTCTTC | CASSLVLAASNEQFF
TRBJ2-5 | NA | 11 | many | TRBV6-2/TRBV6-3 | TGTGCCAGCAGTTACGCGGAGACCCAGTACTTC | CASSYAETQYF
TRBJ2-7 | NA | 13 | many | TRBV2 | TGTGCCAGCAGTGATACGGGCTCCTACGAGCAGTACTTC | CASSDTGSYEQYF
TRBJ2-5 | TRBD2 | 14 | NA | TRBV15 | TGTGCCACCAGCCTCGGGGGGGACCAAGAGACCCAGTACTTC | CATSLGGDQETQYF
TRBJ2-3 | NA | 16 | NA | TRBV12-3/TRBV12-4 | TGTGCCAGCAGTTGCCAGCGGTGGGGGTGTACAGATACGCAGTATTTT | CASSCQRWGCTDTQYF
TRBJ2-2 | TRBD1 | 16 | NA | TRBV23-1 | TGCGCCAGCAGTCTACAGGACAGGGGGAACACCGGGGAGCTGTTTTTT | CASSLQDRGNTGELFF
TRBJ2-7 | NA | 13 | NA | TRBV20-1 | TGCAGTGCGCCCCGGGACACCTCCTACGAGCAGTACTTC | CSAPRDTSYEQYF
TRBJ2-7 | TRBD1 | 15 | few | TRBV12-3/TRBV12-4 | TGTGCCAGCAGCCCTACAGGGGCCCTGGGCTACGAGCAGTACTTC | CASSPTGALGYEQYF
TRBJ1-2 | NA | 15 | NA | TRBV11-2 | TGTGCCAGCAGCTTTTGGGTGATTCTTAACTATGGCTACACCTTC | CASSFWVILNYGYTF
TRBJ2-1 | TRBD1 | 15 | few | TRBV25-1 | TGTGCCAGCAGTGAACAGGGGGTCCCATACAATGAGCAGTTCTTC | CASSEQGVPYNEQFF
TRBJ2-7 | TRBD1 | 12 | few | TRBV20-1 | TGCAGTGCTGGGACAGGGGACAGCGAGCAGTACTTC | CSAGTGDSEQYF
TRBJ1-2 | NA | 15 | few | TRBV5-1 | TGCGCCAGCAGCTTGGACGGACAGACGAACTATGGCTACACCTTC | CASSLDGQTNYGYTF
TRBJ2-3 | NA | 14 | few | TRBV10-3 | TGTGCCACCAGACTAGACGGGAGATCAGATACGCAGTATTTT | CATRLDGRSDTQYF
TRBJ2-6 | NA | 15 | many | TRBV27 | TGTGCCAGCAGTTTAATACTCTCTGGGGCCAACGTCCTGACTTTC | CASSLILSGANVLTF
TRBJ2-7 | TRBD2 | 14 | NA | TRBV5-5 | TGTGCCAGCAGCGGGGGGGACGGCCACTACGAGCAGTACTTC | CASSGGDGHYEQYF
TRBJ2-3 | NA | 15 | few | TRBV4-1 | TGCGCCAGCAGCCAAGTAGGGATTAGCACAGATACGCAGTATTTT | CASSQVGISTDTQYF
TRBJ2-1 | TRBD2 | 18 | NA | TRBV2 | TGTGCCATCTGTTTGCGGGAGGGCCTCCCCGGGTGGAGTCATGAGCAGTTCTTC | CAICLREGLPGWSHEQFF
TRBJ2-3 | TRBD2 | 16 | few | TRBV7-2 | TGTGCCAGCAGCTCCGCCGGGACTAGAGGCCCAGATACGCAGTATTTT | CASSSAGTRGPDTQYF
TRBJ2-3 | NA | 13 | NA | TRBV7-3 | TGTGCCAGCCCCAGGCCTTCGGGAGATACGCAGTATTTT | CASPRPSGDTQYF
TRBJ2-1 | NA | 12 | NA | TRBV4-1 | TGCGCCAGCAGCCATCTTAGACCTGAGCAGTTCTTC | CASSHLRPEQFF
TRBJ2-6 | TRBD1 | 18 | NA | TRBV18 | TGTGCCAGCTCGCCCAGGACAGGGGGCAGCTCTGGGGCCAACGTCCTGACTTTC | CASSPRTGGSSGANVLTF
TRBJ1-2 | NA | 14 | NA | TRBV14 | TGTGCCAGCAGCCGCTTGGGGGTAGGCTATGGCTACACCTTC | CASSRLGVGYGYTF
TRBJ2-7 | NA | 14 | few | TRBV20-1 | TGCAGTGCTCGGAATGGACTACATTACGGCGAGCAGTACTTC | CSARNGLHYGEQYF
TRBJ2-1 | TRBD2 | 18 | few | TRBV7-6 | TGTGCCAGCAGCTTAGTTCCCGGGGGGTCCCTCTCCTACAATGAGCAGTTCTTC | CASSLVPGGSLSYNEQFF
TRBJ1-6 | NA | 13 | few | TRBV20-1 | TGCAGTGCTAGTGGTCCCCTTAGTTCACCCCTCCACTTT | CSASGPLSSPLHF
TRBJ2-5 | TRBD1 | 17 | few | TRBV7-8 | TGTGCCAGCAGCTTAGAGTCCATTGGGGACAGCCAAGAGACCCAGTACTTC | CASSLESIGDSQETQYF
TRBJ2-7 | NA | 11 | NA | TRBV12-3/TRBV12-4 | TGTGCCAGCAGATCTCGACACGAGCAGTACTTC | CASRSRHEQYF
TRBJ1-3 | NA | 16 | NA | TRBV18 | TGTGCCAGCTCACCAAGAAGAGACAACTCTGGAAACACCATATATTTT | CASSPRRDNSGNTIYF
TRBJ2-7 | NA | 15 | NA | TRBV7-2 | TGTGCCAGCAGGCCCCAGGGGCCTACTGCCTACGAGCAGTACTTC | CASRPQGPTAYEQYF
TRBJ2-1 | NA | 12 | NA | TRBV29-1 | TGCAGCGTTGACGGCGGGTACAATGAGCAGTTCTTC | CSVDGGYNEQFF
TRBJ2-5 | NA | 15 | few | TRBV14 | TGTGCCAGCAGCCCGATGACAGGATTGGGAGAGACCCAGTACTTC | CASSPMTGLGETQYF
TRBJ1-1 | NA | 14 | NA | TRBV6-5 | TGTGCCAGCAGCAGGGGACACTCAAACACTGAAGCTTTCTTT | CASSRGHSNTEAFF
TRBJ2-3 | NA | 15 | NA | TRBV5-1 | TGCGCCAGCAGCCCCACTTTCCCTGGCACAGATACGCAGTATTTT | CASSPTFPGTDTQYF
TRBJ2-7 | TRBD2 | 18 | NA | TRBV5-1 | TGCGCCAGCAGCTTGGAGCGACTAGCGGGCTTAGGTACCTACGAGCAGTACTTC | CASSLERLAGLGTYEQYF
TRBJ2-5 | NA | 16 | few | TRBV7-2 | TGTGCCAGCAGCCCCACCGCAAATAGCGGAGGGTCGACCCAGTACTTC | CASSPTANSGGSTQYF
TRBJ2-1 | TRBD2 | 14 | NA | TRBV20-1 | TGCAGTGCTAGAATGCGGGAGAATTTCAATGAGCAGTTCTTC | CSARMRENFNEQFF
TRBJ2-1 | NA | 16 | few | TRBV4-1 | TGCGCCAGCAGCCGGTCCCCAGGTCCCCCGGACAATGAGCAGTTCTTC | CASSRSPGPPDNEQFF
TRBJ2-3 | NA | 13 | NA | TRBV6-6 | TGTGCCAGCAGCCTTAGGATGTCAGATACGCAGTATTTT | CASSLRMSDTQYF
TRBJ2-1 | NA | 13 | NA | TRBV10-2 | TGCGCCAGCATAGGGGGGGTCTACAATGAGCAGTTCTTC | CASIGGVYNEQFF
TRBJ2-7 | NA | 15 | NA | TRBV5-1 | TGCGCCAGCAGCTTGGCCGCAGGGGGGGCCTACGAGCAGTACTTC | CASSLAAGGAYEQYF
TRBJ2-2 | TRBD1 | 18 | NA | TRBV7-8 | TGTGCCAGCAGCAGCGGGCCGGGACAGGGGGCGAACACCGGGGAGCTGTTTTTT | CASSSGPGQGANTGELFF
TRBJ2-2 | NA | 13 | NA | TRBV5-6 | TGTGCCAGCAGCTTTATGGGTGCCGGGGTGCTGTTTTTT | CASSFMGAGVLFF
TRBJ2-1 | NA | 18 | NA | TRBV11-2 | TGTGCCAGCAGCCTCAGGGGCTACGGGACTACACCACACAATGAGCAGTTCTTC | CASSLRGYGTTPHNEQFF
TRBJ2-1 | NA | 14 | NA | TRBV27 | TGTGCCACCTCTAGGGCCAATATCTACAATGAGCAGTTCTTC | CATSRANIYNEQFF
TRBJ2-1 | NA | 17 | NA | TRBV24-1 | TGTGCCACCAGTGATGCCCTTGGAGCATATTCGTCGAATGAGCAGTTCTTC | CATSDALGAYSSNEQFF